Each of the 23 T cell receptor beta chains below was sequenced from the same sample in a study of blood T cell repertoires in COVID-19 (dated by TCRdb to the early 2020s). The protocol used for the library was the immunoSEQ multiplex PCR assay. This is the immuneACCESS table as TCRdb keeps it, with only in-frame sequences that have V and J called. A part of the clones is gone; compared with another copy, unresolved V genes explain less than half, and the rest is unexplained. This sample is represented by some 100,000 clones; around nine tenths of them were singletons. Roughly 4.6% of the sample comes from the top ten. Sample: peripheral blood. Every receptor here comes from a human donor in a cohort sampled during active COVID-19.

V is TRBV30 and J is TRBJ2-3, with 10 nucleotides matching TRBD1. Losses at the gene ends were 7 bases for V and 2 bases for J; bases not matched to a gene: 12. Germline CDR1 and CDR2: GTSNPN and SVGIG (reference sequence). CDR3 length: 16 residues. The CDR3 DNA reads as TGTGCCTACGAGATGGACAGGGGGGGACCCACAGATACGCAGTATTTT. It yields the protein CAYEMDRGGPTDTQYF.

CDR3 nucleotide sequence: TGTGCCAGCAGTTTCAGACTCACCGGGGAGCTGTTTTTT. Protein sequence: CASSFRLTGELFF. V and J are TRBV28 and TRBJ2-2; unclear D gene. Germline CDR1 and CDR2: MDHEN and SYDVKM. Trimming left V 3 bases short and J 4 bases short, with 6 bases between. This CDR3 region has 13 residues.

The chain combines TRBV28 with TRBJ1-1; 8 nucleotides align to TRBD1. Germline V gene sequence: CDR1 MDHEN, CDR2 SYDVKM. V was pared by 8 bases and J by 5 bases, with 16 bases of the junction left unmatched. The CDR3 consists of 16 residues. CDR3 coding DNA: TGTGCCAGCTGCCTTAGTATAGGGACAGGAGGGACTGAAGCTTTCTTT. Protein: CASCLSIGTGGTEAFF.

This chain joins TRBV7-6 and TRBJ2-3, with 9 positions matching TRBD2. This CDR3 has 21 amino acids. V lost 3 bases to trimming and J lost 3 bases; unmatched junction nucleotides: 22. Germline V gene data show CDR1 as SGHVS and CDR2 as FNYEAQ. The CDR3 nucleotides read TGTGCCAGCAGCTTTAGGTCGCGGAAACTTGTATTAGCGGGAGAGACAGATACGCAGTATTTT. Translated, it gives CASSFRSRKLVLAGETDTQYF.

V gene TRBV4-1 combines with J gene TRBJ2-2; a possible D gene is TRBD1 (6 bases). The CDR3 is made up of 14 amino acids. The germline V gene encodes CDR1 MGHRA and CDR2 YSYEKL. The V and J ends lost 8 bases and 2 bases respectively, with 12 bases between them. The CDR3 nucleotides read TGCGCCAGCCACAGGGCAGAAAACACCGGGGAGCTGTTTTTT. Protein sequence: CASHRAENTGELFF.

The gene calls are TRBV25-1 and TRBJ2-3; 9 bases fit TRBD1. Germline V gene data show CDR1 as MGHDK and CDR2 as SYGVNS. The CDR3 spans 16 residues. The trim removed 5 bases at V and 3 bases at J, leaving 9 bases unmatched. CDR3 bases: TGTGCCAGCAGTAACCAGGGACAGGGAAAAACAGATACGCAGTATTTT. It encodes CASSNQGQGKTDTQYF.

V and J are TRBV5-1 and TRBJ2-7; D is possibly TRBD2 (5 bases). V shed 0 bases and J shed 3 bases, with 10 bases lying between them. This CDR3 is built from 14 residues. Germline values: CDR1 SGHRS, CDR2 YFSETQ. CDR3 protein: CASSLAPAGYEQYF. CDR3 DNA sequence: TGCGCCAGCAGCTTGGCCCCCGCGGGCTACGAGCAGTACTTC.

The chain combines TRBV6-5 with TRBJ2-5; D is undetermined. Germline CDR1 reads MNHEY; CDR2 reads SVGAGI. V was trimmed by 6 bases and J by 7 bases, leaving 12 bases between them. This CDR3 region has 12 residues. The CDR3 loop reads CASSPLSGTQYF. The CDR3 DNA reads TGTGCCAGCAGCCCCTTGTCGGGGACCCAGTACTTC.

CDR3 sequence reads: CASLKESVNTEAFF. The CDR3 DNA sequence: TGCGCCAGCCTTAAAGAGAGTGTAAACACTGAAGCTTTCTTT. This chain links TRBV23-1 with TRBJ1-1; no reliable D call. TRBV23-1 is annotated as an ORF whose role is uncertain. The CDR3 has 14 residues. Trimming took off 8 bases at V and 2 bases at J, with 15 bases between the two ends.

DNA for the CDR3: TGTGCCAGCAGCTTAGCCTCAGGGGGCGCGGGCTACACCTTC. This codes for CASSLASGGAGYTF. The J gene is TRBJ1-2, the V gene TRBV7-9; 8 bases fit TRBD1. J lost 8 bases, V lost 0 bases, and 5 bases had no gene match. Germline values: CDR1 SEHNR, CDR2 FQNEAQ (reference sequence). CDR3 length: 14 amino acids.

V usage is TRBV6-6 and J usage is TRBJ2-3; D gene ambiguous. The V gene lost 2 bases and the J gene lost 5 bases, with 11 bases spanning the gap. This CDR3 contains 14 residues. Germline V lookup: CDR1 MNHNY, CDR2 SVGAGI (reference sequence). The CDR3 protein is CASSYNRVKDTQYF. CDR3 DNA: TGTGCCAGCAGTTACAACCGAGTAAAAGATACGCAGTATTTT.

The genes are TRBV4-3 and TRBJ2-3; the match to TRBD2 covers 7 bases. From germline, CDR1 is LGHNA and CDR2 YSLEER. This CDR3 is built from 16 residues. V was pared by 4 bases and J by 0 bases, with 7 bases of the junction left unmatched. The CDR3 DNA reads as TGCGCCAGCAGCCTGGGGGGGTACGCTAGCACAGATACGCAGTATTTT. It encodes CASSLGGYASTDTQYF.

This chain uses TRBV19 with TRBJ1-5; weak D call: TRBD1 (6 bases). Germline V lookup: CDR1 LNHDA, CDR2 SQIVND (reference sequence). The CDR3 consists of 15 residues. V was shortened by 2 bases and J by 1 base, with 9 bases between the two germline ends. The CDR3 region is CASSIRGTSNQPQHF. The CDR3 DNA follows: TGTGCCAGTAGTATAAGGGGGACCAGCAATCAGCCCCAGCATTTT.

The chain couples TRBV12-3 or TRBV12-4 to TRBJ1-2; a possible D gene is TRBD1 (6 bases). Trimming cost V 4 bases and J 9 bases, with 12 bases left between them. The CDR3 contains 12 residues. As DNA, the CDR3 is TGTGCCAGCAGTTACCGGGACACCAGCTACACCTTC. Translation: CASSYRDTSYTF.

The rearrangement uses TRBV5-4 and TRBJ2-1, with 10 bases matching TRBD1. This CDR3 has 15 amino acids. The trim removed 4 bases at V and 7 bases at J, leaving 8 bases unmatched. CDR1 SGHNT and CDR2 YYREEE come from the germline V gene (reference sequence). The DNA for the CDR3 is TGTGCCAGCAGCCCGAGACAGGGGGCGGGTAATGAGCAGTTCTTC. Encoded protein: CASSPRQGAGNEQFF.

The chain joins TRBV7-9 to TRBJ2-1; D possibly corresponds to TRBD2 (6 bases). Per germline, CDR1 SEHNR and CDR2 FQNEAQ (reference sequence). This CDR3 region has 15 residues. The V and J ends lost 5 bases and 8 bases respectively, with 19 bases between them. The DNA for the CDR3 is TGTGCCAGCAGCCCTAGCCGGGAGATGGTCCATGAGCAGTTCTTC. Translated, it gives CASSPSREMVHEQFF.

The chain links TRBV28 to TRBJ2-7; 9 bases are shared with TRBD1. Germline V gene lookup returns CDR1 MDHEN and CDR2 SYDVKM. The CDR3 totals 16 residues. Trimming cost V 5 bases and J 2 bases; bases outside gene matches: 10. DNA for the CDR3: TGTGCCAGCAGTCTGATCTCGGGACAGGGCGCCTACGAGCAGTACTTC. Translated, it gives CASSLISGQGAYEQYF.

The chain couples TRBV5-1 to TRBJ1-4; 9 positions agree with TRBD1. The CDR3 covers 15 residues. Germline V gives CDR1 SGHRS, CDR2 YFSETQ. After removal of 4 bases from V and 7 bases from J, the junction contained 8 bases not matched to a gene. The CDR3 region is CASSGGTGQAEKLFF. CDR3 DNA: TGCGCCAGCAGCGGCGGGACAGGGCAGGCTGAAAAACTGTTTTTT.

The V and J genes are TRBV4-3 and TRBJ2-5; D perhaps matches TRBD1 (5 bases). V shed 1 base and J shed 0 bases, with 9 bases lying between them. The CDR3 has 15 residues. Germline CDR1 reads LGHNA; CDR2 reads YSLEER. The DNA for the CDR3 is TGCGCCAGCAGCCAAGCCGACAGATACCAAGAGACCCAGTACTTC. Protein sequence: CASSQADRYQETQYF.

The CDR3 sequence: CASRRLAEYEQYF. The DNA of the CDR3 is TGTGCCAGCAGGCGACTAGCGGAGTATGAGCAGTACTTC. The chain uses TRBV2 and TRBJ2-7; 9 bases are a match to TRBD2. Looked up from germline, CDR1 is SNHLY and CDR2 is FYNNEI. This CDR3 comprises 13 residues. The ends lost 6 bases at V and 7 bases at J; junction bases unmatched: 7.

The rearrangement uses TRBV27 and TRBJ2-7, with 11 positions matching TRBD1. The V and J ends lost 5 bases and 7 bases, in that order; junction bases with no gene match: 10. Germline V gene sequence: CDR1 MNHEY, CDR2 SMNVEV (reference sequence). The CDR3 has 15 residues. The CDR3 loop is CASSPGQGAFGEQYF. CDR3 DNA: TGTGCCAGCAGTCCCGGACAGGGGGCCTTTGGGGAGCAGTACTTC.

The chain recombines TRBV5-1 with TRBJ2-5, with 10 bases fitting TRBD2. Germline V gene sequence: CDR1 SGHRS, CDR2 YFSETQ. The CDR3 contains 15 residues. Unmatched junction bases numbered 6, after V lost 4 bases and J lost 3 bases. The CDR3 region has the DNA TGCGCCAGCAGCGCTTCTAGCGGGAGTAAAGAGACCCAGTACTTC. It codes for CASSASSGSKETQYF.

The V and J genes are TRBV2 and TRBJ2-7; D might be TRBD1 (6 bases). In germline, CDR1 is SNHLY, CDR2 FYNNEI. V was cut by 7 bases and J by 2 bases, with 12 bases left in between. This CDR3 contains 13 residues. CDR3 sequence: CASNPDRTYEQYF. The CDR3 bases are TGTGCCAGCAACCCCGACAGGACCTACGAGCAGTACTTC.